Listed below are T cell receptor beta chains from one sample, sequenced in a study of long-term antiretroviral therapy in people with HIV. Clones were read by immunoSEQ multiplex PCR, and TCRdb kept only the in-frame ones, dropping some. Seen here are 30,000 to 40,000 clones, around 75% observed once, and the top ten hold roughly 3.1%. The specimen was unsorted PBMCs, collected 1.9 years after starting antiretroviral therapy. The receptors here all came from a man in his late teens or twenties with HIV. Each CDR3 is given with its conserved first and last residue. The order of the fields is V gene, D gene, J gene, CDR3 length, clone size, CDR3 protein, CDR3 DNA. A D gene is named only where the DNA matches it firmly. Rows may omit the clone size; those that give it use once, few, many or a size class.

>TRBV2|NA|TRBJ2-3|15|NA
CASRVLGLLSDTQYF
TGTGCCAGCAGAGTTCTTGGCCTTCTCTCAGATACGCAGTATTTT
>TRBV30|NA|TRBJ1-1|12|NA
CAWSHGLAEAFF
TGTGCCTGGAGCCACGGTTTGGCTGAAGCTTTCTTT
>TRBV5-4|NA|TRBJ2-5|13|NA
CASSLGGGETQYF
TGTGCCAGCAGCTTGGGGGGCGGAGAGACCCAGTACTTC
>TRBV5-1|NA|TRBJ2-2|15|NA
CASSLGGQNTGELFF
TGCGCCAGCAGCTTGGGGGGACAGAACACCGGGGAGCTGTTTTTT
>TRBV28|NA|TRBJ1-5|15|few
CASSFLDSHYQPQHF
TGTGCCAGCAGTTTTTTGGACAGTCATTATCAGCCCCAGCATTTT
>TRBV2|NA|TRBJ2-3|13|NA
CASSVGVRDTQYF
TGTGCCAGCAGTGTCGGGGTCCGGGATACGCAGTATTTT
>TRBV4-1|NA|TRBJ1-4|11|NA
CASSHTEKLFF
TGCGCCAGCAGCCATACTGAAAAACTGTTTTTT
>TRBV15|NA|TRBJ1-2|16|few
CATSPGGNRINYGYTF
TGTGCCACCAGCCCTGGAGGGAACAGGATAAACTATGGCTACACCTTC
>TRBV5-1|NA|TRBJ2-7|13|NA
CASSLEQGYEQYF
TGCGCCAGCAGCTTGGAGCAGGGCTACGAGCAGTACTTC
>TRBV2|TRBD2|TRBJ2-2|19|NA
CASSEGHLAGGPNTGELFF
TGTGCCAGCAGTGAAGGACACCTAGCGGGGGGGCCGAACACCGGGGAGCTGTTTTTT
>TRBV18|NA|TRBJ2-7|18|NA
CASSPQVRMGRSSYEQYF
TGTGCCAGCTCACCACAGGTCAGAATGGGTCGATCCTCCTACGAGCAGTACTTC
>TRBV28|NA|TRBJ1-2|13|few
CASRVDGGYGYTF
TGTGCCAGCAGGGTGGACGGGGGCTATGGCTACACCTTC
>TRBV7-9|NA|TRBJ1-2|12|few
CASSRANYGYTF
TGTGCCAGCAGCCGAGCTAACTATGGCTACACCTTC
>TRBV2|NA|TRBJ1-2|16|NA
CASSPLGDISNYGYTF
TGTGCCAGCAGTCCCTTGGGGGACATATCCAACTATGGCTACACCTTC
>TRBV9|TRBD1|TRBJ2-2|17|medium-sized
CASSVARDRGNTGELFF
TGTGCCAGCAGCGTAGCAAGGGACAGGGGGAACACCGGGGAGCTGTTTTTT
>TRBV28|NA|TRBJ2-7|11|NA
CASGQTYEQYF
TGTGCCAGCGGGCAGACCTACGAGCAGTACTTC
>TRBV5-4|NA|TRBJ2-7|17|NA
CASSWGAATGFLAEQYF
TGTGCCAGCAGCTGGGGGGCGGCCACAGGATTCCTCGCCGAGCAGTACTTC
>TRBV7-9|TRBD1|TRBJ2-7|15|once
CASSRPGTGGYEQYF
TGTGCCAGCAGCCGCCCCGGGACAGGGGGCTACGAGCAGTACTTC
>TRBV9|NA|TRBJ2-1|15|NA
CASSEGHGTTNEQFF
TGTGCCAGCAGCGAGGGACACGGGACTACCAATGAGCAGTTCTTC
>TRBV6-1|TRBD1|TRBJ2-2|17|NA
CASSETRGTGIFRELFF
TGTGCCAGCAGTGAAACTCGCGGGACAGGGATATTCAGGGAGCTGTTTTTT
>TRBV7-9|TRBD1|TRBJ1-6|16|NA
CASSFRTGGDNSPLHF
TGTGCCAGCAGCTTCAGGACAGGGGGGGATAATTCACCCCTCCACTTT
>TRBV10-1|NA|TRBJ2-1|15|few
CASSAHPRSYNEQFF
TGCGCCAGCAGTGCCCATCCGAGGTCCTACAATGAGCAGTTCTTC
>TRBV28|TRBD1|TRBJ1-4|14|NA
CASSVEGAHEKLFF
TGTGCCAGCAGTGTGGAGGGGGCACATGAAAAACTGTTTTTT
>TRBV7-3|NA|TRBJ2-2|15|few
CASSLQGPDTGELFF
TGTGCCAGCAGCTTACAGGGGCCCGACACCGGGGAGCTGTTTTTT
>TRBV5-1|TRBD1|TRBJ1-1|13|once
CASSFHRGTEAFF
TGCGCCAGCAGCTTTCACAGGGGTACTGAAGCTTTCTTT
>TRBV11-2|NA|TRBJ2-5|14|NA
CASSTLPPTETQYF
TGTGCCAGCAGCACACTTCCCCCCACCGAAACCCAGTACTTC
>TRBV5-1|TRBD1|TRBJ1-2|12|NA
CASSGDRAGYTF
TGCGCCAGCAGCGGGGACAGGGCCGGCTACACCTTC
>TRBV6-5|NA|TRBJ1-2|12|NA
CASSRDHRGYTF
TGTGCCAGCAGTAGGGACCACCGGGGCTACACCTTC
>TRBV7-6|TRBD1|TRBJ2-1|12|once
CASGQVGDEQFF
TGTGCCAGCGGACAGGTAGGCGATGAGCAGTTCTTC
>TRBV7-9|NA|TRBJ2-2|15|NA
CASSLQRKDTGELFF
TGTGCCAGCAGCTTACAAAGGAAAGACACCGGGGAGCTGTTTTTT
>TRBV5-1|NA|TRBJ1-6|14|few
CASSLDTTYSPLHF
TGCGCCAGCAGCCTGGACACGACCTATTCACCCCTCCACTTT
>TRBV13|NA|TRBJ2-3|14|once
CASSNRQDTDTQYF
TGTGCCAGCAGCAACAGACAGGACACAGATACGCAGTATTTT
>TRBV7-2|NA|TRBJ1-3|16|NA
CARDLRGGPAGNTIYF
TGTGCCAGAGACCTCCGGGGGGGGCCCGCTGGAAACACCATATATTTT
>TRBV6-1|NA|TRBJ2-7|14|few
CASSEWIGNYEQYF
TGTGCCAGCAGTGAATGGATTGGGAACTACGAGCAGTACTTC
>TRBV9|TRBD2|TRBJ2-1|15|NA
CASSGGGGADNEQFF
TGTGCCAGCAGCGGTGGCGGGGGGGCCGATAATGAGCAGTTCTTC
>TRBV5-5|NA|TRBJ2-2|16|NA
CASSLVAGFIAGELFF
TGTGCCAGCAGCTTGGTGGCAGGGTTTATCGCCGGGGAGCTGTTTTTT